This T cell receptor (beta chain) was recorded in a study of shared clonotypes between healthy human individuals. Study-level results: With several donors compared, 4.5% to 6.5% of naive CD4 clonotypes were shared.

Deep was the level used in running the assay. The authors' processing: Junction-only sequences without quality scores came from ImmunoSEQ, so filtering differed. Generated by immunoSEQ multiplex PCR, the TCRdb table keeps only in-frame clones and is missing some. V and J calls and clone size come straight from that table; D and trimming were deduced from the DNA. The table includes 500,000 to 550,000 clones, 90% to 97% detected once. This CDR3 region has 12 residues. The germline V gene has CDR1 MNHEY and CDR2 SVGAGI. V was clipped by 6 bases and J by 7 bases, with 13 bases between them. It was into CD45RA+ naive and CD45RA-negative memory subsets that the CD4+ cells were split. Details on this clone: Antigen: not known.

Sample: naive CD4+ T cells sorted from blood. Noted subset: CD45RA+ positively selected. The sequence came from a woman in her twenties or thirties in good health. This chain joins TRBV6-5 and TRBJ2-7; no definite D call. The CDR3 sequence: CASSLDTREQYF. CDR3 nucleotides: TGTGCCAGCAGCCTAGACACGCGAGAGCAGTACTTC.